This T cell receptor (beta chain) was sequenced during a study of T cells in Graves' hyperthyroidism and ophthalmopathy. Each patient was aged 18 to 65 and had newly diagnosed hyperthyroidism of under 2 months' duration. The study left out patients who had uncontrolled infection, other autoimmune disease, pregnancy or lactation. From RNA transcripts, TCR beta CDR3 regions were amplified. The HTBI primer set served for first-round RT-PCR of the TCR CDR3. Each CDR3 protein gets one entry after TCRdb re-called the multiplex PCR reads with MiXCR. The table shows around 690,000 distinct CDR3 sequences, with roughly 17% occurring only once. This clonotype showed up many times. The source material was blood. The clonotype comes from a man aged 45-65 years with Graves' hyperthyroidism.

The CDR3 here is CASSWEGSPDTQYF. The CDR3 DNA reads TGTGCCAGCAGTTGGGAGGGATCCCCCGATACGCAGTATTTT. The chain uses TRBV27 and TRBJ2-3, with 7 bases fitting TRBD2. The CDR3 extends over 14 amino acids. Germline V gives CDR1 MNHEY, CDR2 SMNVEV (reference sequence). The junction had 7 bases not matched to a gene; V was cut back by 4 bases and J by 6 bases.